These 27 T cell receptor beta chains came from one sample sequenced in a study of shared clonotypes between healthy human individuals. CD8 cells regarded as naive lacked CD45RO, were positively chosen for CCR7, and omitted terminally differentiated effector memory CD45RA+ cells. The table came from immunoSEQ multiplex PCR; TCRdb's copy has only in-frame clones and leaves some out. The sample lists more than 500,000 clones; approximately 95% were seen once. Sequencing input: naive CD8+ T cells sorted from blood. The receptors here all came from a woman aged 25 to 39 in good health.

On this clone itself: At the DNA level, this CDR3 is encoded by other sequences in the same sample as well. The chain employs TRBV2 and TRBJ2-7; D gene unclear. Looked up from germline, CDR1 is SNHLY and CDR2 is FYNNEI. The V end lost 1 base, the J end lost 2 bases, and 3 bases lay between the germline ends. This CDR3 has 12 residues. CDR3 DNA sequence: TGTGCCAGCAGTGAAGGCGCCTACGAGCAGTACTTC. It specifies CASSEGAYEQYF.

This clone appeared once. The rearrangement links TRBV2 to TRBJ2-3; 9 nucleotides align to TRBD2. This CDR3 region has 14 residues. The germline CDR1 and CDR2 sequences are SNHLY and FYNNEI. The V gene end was trimmed by 4 bases and the J gene end by 5 bases; junction bases not matched to a gene: 4. In nucleotides, the CDR3 is TGTGCCAGCAGTGCGGGCGGGAGGGTAGATACGCAGTATTTT. This sequence encodes CASSAGGRVDTQYF.

With respect to this clone: This may arise from a read error, as a much more abundant clone is one base away. Other DNA sequences from this sample encode an identical CDR3 as well. The V and J genes are TRBV5-4 and TRBJ2-1; D remains unclear. V was cut by 0 bases and J by 6 bases, with 1 base left in between. From germline, CDR1 is SGHNT and CDR2 YYREEE (reference sequence). The CDR3 is 11 amino acids. The CDR3 nucleotides read TGTGCCAGCAGCTTGGGCAATGAGCAGTTCTTC. Translating it yields CASSLGNEQFF.

The V gene is TRBV27, the J gene TRBJ2-3; D is ambiguous. The CDR3 is made up of 10 amino acids. Germline CDR1 reads MNHEY; CDR2 reads SMNVEV (reference sequence). V was cut by 10 bases and J by 0 bases, with 2 bases left in between. CDR3 nucleotides: TGTGCCACCAGCACAGATACGCAGTATTTT. As protein: CATSTDTQYF.

This clone occurred once. The chain combines TRBV11-2 with TRBJ2-7; D is undetermined. Germline-derived CDR1 and CDR2 are SGHAT and FQNNGV. Trimming cost V 3 bases and J 4 bases, with 10 bases left between them. The CDR3 extends over 13 amino acids. Here the CDR3 DNA reads TGTGCCAGCAGCTTGTCTAGTGAGTACGAGCAGTACTTC. Translating it yields CASSLSSEYEQYF.

This clone was recorded only once. The chain recombines TRBV19 with TRBJ2-7; D unclear. Germline lookup yields CDR1 LNHDA and CDR2 SQIVND (reference sequence). This CDR3 region has 14 residues. The V end was cut by 2 bases, the J end by 2 bases, with 10 bases between. The CDR3 reads CASSIRDTTYEQYF. The CDR3 DNA reads as TGTGCCAGTAGTATACGAGACACAACCTACGAGCAGTACTTC. Combining the CDR3 with reference TRBV19 and TRBJ2-7 gives the whole variable domain DGGITQSPKYLFRKEGQNVTLSCEQNLNHDAMYWYRQDPGQGLRLIYYSQIVNDFQKGDIAEGYSVSREKKESFPLTVTSAQKNPTAFYLCASSIRDTTYEQYFGPGTRLTVT.

The V and J genes are TRBV4-1 and TRBJ1-2; perhaps TRBD1 as D (5 bases). The CDR3 runs to 15 residues. CDR1 is MGHRA, CDR2 YSYEKL, per germline. V was trimmed by 4 bases and J by 5 bases, leaving 17 bases between them. The CDR3 nucleotides read TGCGCCAGCAGCCGAGCAGCAGGGTTGAAATATGGCTACACCTTC. It is translated as CASSRAAGLKYGYTF.

CDR3 nucleotides: TGTGCCAGTAGGGGGAGGAGAAGCTCCTACAATGAGCAGTTCTTC. Translated, it gives CASRGRRSSYNEQFF. The chain employs TRBV19 and TRBJ2-1; D may be TRBD2 (6 bases). Per the germline V gene, CDR1 is LNHDA and CDR2 is SQIVND (reference sequence). The CDR3 loop spans 15 amino acids. V lost 6 bases and J lost 0, with 12 bases in between.

This rearrangement joins TRBV28 to TRBJ1-2, with no clear D. Germline V lookup: CDR1 MDHEN, CDR2 SYDVKM. Trimming shortened V by 6 bases and J by 6 bases, and 26 bases separated the two germline ends. This CDR3 contains 17 residues. The CDR3 loop reads CASSPLSPAGPTNGYTF. The DNA for the CDR3 is TGTGCCAGCAGCCCCCTAAGCCCCGCAGGCCCTACAAATGGCTACACCTTC.

The chain links TRBV19 to TRBJ2-1; TRBD2 is a possible D gene (6 bases). This CDR3 is built from 13 residues. CDR1 and CDR2 (germline): LNHDA, SQIVND (reference sequence). V was cut by 7 bases and J by 6 bases, with 13 bases left in between. The CDR3 protein is CASTSGRTNEQFF. CDR3 sequence (DNA): TGTGCCAGTACCTCCGGGAGAACCAATGAGCAGTTCTTC.

This chain connects TRBV28 to TRBJ2-5; D is uncertain. Germline lookup yields CDR1 MDHEN and CDR2 SYDVKM. The V gene lost 3 bases and the J gene lost 0 bases, with 5 bases spanning the gap. The CDR3 spans 13 residues. The DNA for the CDR3 is TGTGCCAGCAGTTTTGGTCACCAAGAGACCCAGTACTTC. This codes for CASSFGHQETQYF.

V and J are TRBV2 and TRBJ1-1, with 7 bases that match TRBD1. The CDR3 totals 16 residues. Trimming removed 2 bases from V and 1 base from J; junction bases left unmatched: 7. From germline, CDR1 is SNHLY and CDR2 FYNNEI. The CDR3 protein is CASSETPGTENTEAFF. CDR3 DNA: TGTGCCAGCAGTGAAACCCCCGGGACAGAGAACACTGAAGCTTTCTTT.

This rearrangement joins TRBV5-1 to TRBJ1-3; 8 bases map to TRBD1. V lost 4 bases, J lost 0 bases, and 9 bases stayed unmatched. Per the germline V gene, CDR1 is SGHRS and CDR2 is YFSETQ. The CDR3 spans 17 residues. In DNA, the CDR3 is TGCGCCAGCAGCCTAGGGGACAGGAAGAGCTCTGGAAACACCATATATTTT. This gives the protein CASSLGDRKSSGNTIYF.

This chain uses TRBV23-1 with TRBJ1-4; 7 nucleotides match TRBD1. TRBV23-1 is an open reading frame, and its role is uncertain. The CDR3 spans 15 residues. After removal of 0 bases from V and 8 bases from J, the junction contained 6 bases not matched to a gene. For the CDR3, the DNA is TGCGCCAGCAGTCAATCCTGCAGGGGGAAGGAAAAACTGTTTTTT. It encodes CASSQSCRGKEKLFF.

The chain carries TRBV5-6 and TRBJ2-7; no firm D call. V lost 4 bases, J lost 0 bases, and 11 bases lay in between. CDR3 length: 14 residues. The germline CDR1 and CDR2 sequences are SGHDT and YYEEEE. The CDR3 is CASSPTGDSYEQYF. The CDR3 DNA reads as TGTGCCAGCAGCCCGACCGGTGACTCCTACGAGCAGTACTTC.

This chain uses TRBV4-1 with TRBJ2-5; D unresolved. This CDR3 is built from 13 residues. CDR1 MGHRA and CDR2 YSYEKL come from the germline V gene. With 1 base removed from V and 4 bases from J, the gap between germline ends came to 7 bases. CDR3 protein: CASSQVLSETQYF. CDR3 DNA sequence: TGCGCCAGCAGCCAAGTTCTCTCAGAGACCCAGTACTTC.

V usage is TRBV18 and J usage is TRBJ2-7, with D unresolved. V was clipped by 4 bases and J by 1 base, with 11 bases between them. The CDR3 has 14 residues. CDR1 is KGHSH and CDR2 is LQKENI in the germline V gene. The CDR3, as DNA: TGTGCCAGCTCACTAGGTGCAGGATCCTACGAGCAGTACTTC. This sequence encodes CASSLGAGSYEQYF.

The V gene is TRBV19, the J gene TRBJ2-7; 11 positions match TRBD2. From germline, CDR1 is LNHDA and CDR2 SQIVND (reference sequence). CDR3 length: 15 amino acids. V was clipped by 4 bases and J by 4 bases; unmatched bases: 6. CDR3 amino acids: CASSTRLAGTYEQYF. The CDR3 nucleotides are TGTGCCAGTAGTACGAGACTAGCGGGGACGTACGAGCAGTACTTC.

The gene calls are TRBV6-1 and TRBJ1-5, with D unresolved. The CDR3 totals 17 residues. The germline V and J ends were trimmed by 3 bases and 3 bases, with 18 bases remaining between them. Germline V gives CDR1 MNHNS, CDR2 SASEGT. DNA of the CDR3: TGTGCCAGCAGTGAGTCCCCTCTTCCAGGTAACAATCAGCCCCAGCATTTT. Translating it yields CASSESPLPGNNQPQHF.

The chain couples TRBV19 to TRBJ2-1, with no clear D. V was cut by 3 bases and J by 8 bases, with 11 bases left in between. This CDR3 is built from 13 residues. CDR1 and CDR2 (germline): LNHDA, SQIVND (reference sequence). The CDR3 loop reads CASSISRVDEQFF. The CDR3 DNA is TGTGCCAGTAGTATTTCTAGGGTGGATGAGCAGTTCTTC.

This CDR3 reads CSVEGQGVGEQYF. The CDR3 DNA is TGCAGCGTTGAAGGACAGGGGGTCGGGGAGCAGTACTTC. This chain connects TRBV29-1 to TRBJ2-7; 9 nucleotides align to TRBD1. The CDR3 runs 13 residues. V was pared by 1 base and J by 7 bases, with 5 bases of the junction left unmatched. Germline V gene data show CDR1 as SQVTM and CDR2 as ANQGSEA.

The V and J genes are TRBV15 and TRBJ2-7; D is unclear. Deletions cut 0 bases from V and 2 bases from J, with 20 bases between. The length of the CDR3 is 18 residues. Germline loops: CDR1 LNHNV, CDR2 YYDKDF (reference sequence). As DNA, the CDR3 is TGTGCCACCAGCAGAGAAATATTAAACCCTACTAATACCTACGAGCAGTACTTC. Translation gives CATSREILNPTNTYEQYF.

The chain carries TRBV27 and TRBJ2-1, with unresolved D. V lost 2 bases to trimming and J lost 9 bases, with 5 bases between them. The CDR3 loop spans 11 amino acids. The germline V gene has CDR1 MNHEY and CDR2 SMNVEV (reference sequence). CDR3 DNA sequence: TGTGCCAGCAGTTTAGGTATTGAGCAGTTCTTC. Translating gives CASSLGIEQFF.

With regard to this clone: Other DNA sequences in this specimen translate into the identical CDR3. The chain employs TRBV11-2 and TRBJ2-7; no reliable D call. The CDR3 runs to 14 residues. Germline CDR1 SGHAT, CDR2 FQNNGV. Trimming shortened V by 1 base and J by 1 base, and 8 bases separated the two germline ends. In nucleotides, the CDR3 is TGTGCCAGCAGCTTAGGGTCTGGGTCCTACGAGCAGTACTTC. Protein: CASSLGSGSYEQYF.

This rearrangement joins TRBV9 to TRBJ2-7; no clear D gene. V lost 0 bases and J 2 bases, leaving 9 bases between the germline ends. The germline V gene has CDR1 SGDLS and CDR2 YYNGEE. This CDR3 has 14 residues. CDR3 loop: CASSVEIDPYEQYF. DNA for the CDR3: TGTGCCAGCAGCGTAGAGATCGATCCCTACGAGCAGTACTTC.

V and J are TRBV15 and TRBJ2-7, with D possibly TRBD2 on 6 matching bases. The CDR3 has 15 amino acids. Germline loops: CDR1 LNHNV, CDR2 YYDKDF (reference sequence). The V and J ends lost 0 bases and 5 bases respectively, with 14 bases between them. The CDR3 spells CATSRDQSGGDEQYF. In DNA form, the CDR3 reads TGTGCCACCAGCAGAGATCAAAGCGGCGGGGACGAGCAGTACTTC.

The chain links TRBV6-4 to TRBJ2-1, with 9 bases matching TRBD2. With V trimmed by 6 bases and J by 4 bases, 7 bases remained unmatched. The CDR3 extends over 15 amino acids. Germline loops: CDR1 MRHNA, CDR2 SNTAGT. The DNA of the CDR3 is TGTGCCAGCAGCGCGACTAGCGGAGATTACAATGAGCAGTTCTTC. Translation: CASSATSGDYNEQFF.